The 19 T cell receptor beta chains below all came from one sample that was sequenced in a study of shared clonotypes between healthy human individuals. Naive CD8 cells lacked CD45RO and underwent positive selection for CCR7, leaving out terminally differentiated effector memory CD45RA+ cells. Assay: immunoSEQ multiplex PCR; the TCRdb copy retains only in-frame clones and omits some. The sample yields about 2 million clones, about 95% seen once. The sequencing sample was made of naive CD8+ T cells sorted from blood. These receptors were taken from a man between 18 and 35 years old in good health.

This clone occurred once. Other DNA sequences from this sample encode an identical CDR3 as well. The chain is built from TRBV6-5 and TRBJ2-7; possibly TRBD2 for D (6 bases). Germline V lookup: CDR1 MNHEY, CDR2 SVGAGI. CDR3 length: 13 amino acids. V lost 0 bases and J lost 7, with 10 bases in between. The chain's CDR3 is CASSYSSGGEQYF. The CDR3 bases are TGTGCCAGCAGTTACTCTAGTGGAGGGGAGCAGTACTTC.

This chain connects TRBV4-1 to TRBJ1-6, with unresolved D. The ends were cut back, 3 bases at V and 5 bases at J, with 5 bases in the middle. CDR1 is MGHRA and CDR2 is YSYEKL in the germline V gene. The CDR3 covers 13 residues. CDR3 in DNA: TGCGCCAGCAGCCATGACGATAATTCACCCCTCCACTTT. Residues: CASSHDDNSPLHF.

The chain employs TRBV9 and TRBJ2-7; no reliable D call. Germline CDR1 SGDLS, CDR2 YYNGEE. This CDR3 has 15 residues. Trimming removed 2 bases at V and 2 bases at J, with 14 bases between. CDR3 loop: CASSVSPGDAYEQYF. DNA for the CDR3: TGTGCCAGCAGCGTGAGTCCTGGCGACGCCTACGAGCAGTACTTC.

V and J are TRBV28 and TRBJ1-4, with TRBD1 identical over 10 bases. Germline V gene lookup returns CDR1 MDHEN and CDR2 SYDVKM. V lost 2 bases, J lost 6 bases, and 9 bases stayed unmatched. The CDR3 runs 17 residues. The CDR3 loop reads CASSLQGGQGIHEKLFF. The CDR3 DNA follows: TGTGCCAGCAGTTTACAGGGGGGACAGGGGATCCATGAAAAACTGTTTTTT.

The rearrangement joins TRBV10-3 to TRBJ2-3, with 9 positions matching TRBD2. Germline CDR1 reads ENHRY; CDR2 reads SYGVKD. The CDR3 covers 16 residues. V was pared by 6 bases and J by 5 bases, with 12 bases of the junction left unmatched. CDR3 coding DNA: TGTGCCATCAGGAACTTAGCGGGAGAAGGAGTAGATACGCAGTATTTT. This codes for CAIRNLAGEGVDTQYF.

The sample holds a few counts of this clone. This chain uses TRBV6-1 with TRBJ1-6, with D hard to call. V shed 4 bases and J shed 4 bases, with 8 bases lying between them. This CDR3 has 14 amino acids. The V gene's germline CDR1 is MNHNS and CDR2 SASEGT. DNA for the CDR3: TGTGCCAGCAGTGCGGATGGATATAATTCACCCCTCCACTTT. It specifies CASSADGYNSPLHF.

The CDR3 DNA sequence: TGTGCCAGCAGTGGGGAGTACCAAGAGACCCAGTACTTC. As protein: CASSGEYQETQYF. The chain couples TRBV6-5 to TRBJ2-5; tentatively, D is TRBD2 (5 bases). Trimming stripped 5 bases from V and 0 bases from J, with 7 bases between. Germline-derived CDR1 and CDR2 are MNHEY and SVGAGI. The CDR3 covers 13 residues.

V usage is TRBV7-9 and J usage is TRBJ2-5, with no clear D. Germline CDR1 SEHNR, CDR2 FQNEAQ (reference sequence). V was shortened by 5 bases and J by 7 bases, with 8 bases between the two germline ends. This CDR3 comprises 11 residues. CDR3 in DNA: TGTGCCAGCAGCCCCACGGGGACCCAGTACTTC. It translates to CASSPTGTQYF.

This sequence joins TRBV25-1 and TRBJ2-1, with D maybe TRBD2 (6 bases). The germline V gene encodes CDR1 MGHDK and CDR2 SYGVNS. This CDR3 comprises 14 residues. The ends were cut back, 1 base at V and 4 bases at J, with 8 bases in the middle. The CDR3 spells CASSESGLYNEQFF. The DNA of the CDR3 is TGTGCCAGCAGTGAATCGGGACTGTACAATGAGCAGTTCTTC.

This chain connects TRBV4-3 to TRBJ1-5; D perhaps matches TRBD1 (5 bases). The V end lost 0 bases, the J end lost 6 bases, and 12 bases lay between the germline ends. This CDR3 is built from 15 residues. Looked up from germline, CDR1 is LGHNA and CDR2 is YSLEER. The CDR3 DNA reads as TGCGCCAGCAGCCAAGATATAGGGGAGAGTCAGCCCCAGCATTTT. Encoded protein: CASSQDIGESQPQHF.

This sequence joins TRBV4-1 and TRBJ2-1; D could derive from TRBD1 or TRBD2 (5 bases each). V was cut by 5 bases and J by 0 bases, with 14 bases left in between. Per the germline V gene, CDR1 is MGHRA and CDR2 is YSYEKL. This CDR3 has 16 residues. DNA of the CDR3: TGCGCCAGCAGCGGCCTCCGGGGCAGCTCCTACAATGAGCAGTTCTTC. Translated, it gives CASSGLRGSSYNEQFF.

The chain carries TRBV6-5 and TRBJ1-2; TRBD1 might be the D (5 bases). The V end lost 8 bases, the J end lost 8 bases, and 24 bases lay between the germline ends. This CDR3 contains 15 residues. Germline loops: CDR1 MNHEY, CDR2 SVGAGI. CDR3 in DNA: TGTGCCAGCTTTGGACTACTGGCAGGGCTAGAGGGCTACACCTTC. Protein product: CASFGLLAGLEGYTF.

The CDR3 loop reads CASSLAGGDNEQFF. The CDR3 coding sequence is TGTGCCAGCAGCCTAGCGGGCGGGGACAATGAGCAGTTCTTC. The V call is TRBV11-2, the J call TRBJ2-1, with 8 bases fitting TRBD2. Germline CDR1 reads SGHAT; CDR2 reads FQNNGV. After removal of 5 bases from V and 5 bases from J, the junction contained 5 bases not matched to a gene. The CDR3 contains 14 residues.

The rearrangement uses TRBV11-3 and TRBJ2-7; 10 nucleotides line up with TRBD1. The CDR3 totals 14 residues. Looked up from germline, CDR1 is SGHNT and CDR2 is YENEEA. V was pared by 5 bases and J by 5 bases, with 6 bases of the junction left unmatched. The chain's CDR3 is CASSPRQGANEQYF. CDR3 bases: TGTGCCAGCAGCCCGCGACAGGGGGCGAACGAGCAGTACTTC.

Of note for this clone: Distinct nucleotide sequences in the sample also encode this CDR3. The J gene is TRBJ2-5, the V gene TRBV10-3, with D possibly being TRBD2 (6 bases). The CDR3 length is 12 residues. CDR1 and CDR2 from the germline V gene are ENHRY and SYGVKD. Trimming cost V 8 bases and J 2 bases, with 9 bases left between them. CDR3 region: CAIRDSQETQYF. The CDR3 coding sequence is TGTGCCATCCGGGACTCGCAAGAGACCCAGTACTTC.

V is TRBV4-1 and J is TRBJ1-2; 8 bases match TRBD1. CDR1 and CDR2 (germline): MGHRA, YSYEKL. The ends lost 1 base at V and 6 bases at J; junction bases unmatched: 7. The CDR3 runs to 15 residues. The CDR3 DNA sequence: TGCGCCAGCAGCCAAGGACAGGGGATGGTTCATGGCTACACCTTC. This translates into CASSQGQGMVHGYTF.

As for this clone: This same CDR3 is encoded by further DNA sequences in the sample. This CDR3 is CASSVDGSPGELFF. CDR3 DNA: TGTGCCAGCAGCGTAGATGGTTCCCCCGGGGAGCTGTTTTTT. V and J are TRBV9 and TRBJ2-2; D is uncertain. The CDR3 totals 14 residues. CDR1 is SGDLS, CDR2 YYNGEE, per germline. V was cut by 0 bases and J by 6 bases, with 9 bases left in between. The full variable domain, with the rest looked up from reference TRBV9 and TRBJ2-2, is DSGVTQTPKHLITATGQRVTLRCSPRSGDLSVYWYQQSLDQGLQFLIQYYNGEERAKGNILERFSAQQFPDLHSELNLSSLELGDSALYFCASSVDGSPGELFFGEGSRLTVL.

This chain links TRBV28 with TRBJ2-5; D may be TRBD1 or TRBD2 (5 bases each). Germline values: CDR1 MDHEN, CDR2 SYDVKM. The V end was cut by 5 bases, the J end by 1 base, with 8 bases between. The CDR3 sequence is 13 residues long. CDR3 in DNA: TGTGCCAGCAGTGGGGACCCCCAAGAGACCCAGTACTTC. Amino acids: CASSGDPQETQYF.

The chain employs TRBV7-9 and TRBJ1-2; 9 bases line up with TRBD1. The ends lost 5 bases at V and 4 bases at J; junction bases unmatched: 2. The CDR3 sequence is 13 residues long. CDR1 is SEHNR, CDR2 FQNEAQ, per germline (reference sequence). The CDR3 DNA sequence: TGTGCCAGCAGCGAGGACAGGGGCTATGGCTACACCTTC. It translates to CASSEDRGYGYTF.